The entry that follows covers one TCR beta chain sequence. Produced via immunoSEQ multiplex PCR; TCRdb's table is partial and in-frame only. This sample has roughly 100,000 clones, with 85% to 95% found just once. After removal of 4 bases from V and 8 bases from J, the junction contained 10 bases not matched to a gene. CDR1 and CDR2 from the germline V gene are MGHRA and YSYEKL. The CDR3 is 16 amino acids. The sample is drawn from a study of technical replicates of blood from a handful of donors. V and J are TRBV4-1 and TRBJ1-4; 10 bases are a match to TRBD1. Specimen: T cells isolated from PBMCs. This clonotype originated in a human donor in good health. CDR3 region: CASSPGPRDRGEKLFF. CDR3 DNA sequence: TGCGCCAGCAGCCCAGGGCCCCGGGACAGGGGAGAAAAACTGTTTTTT.